The 13 T cell receptor beta chains given below trace back to one sample, sequenced in a study of blood T cell repertoires in COVID-19 (dated by TCRdb to about 2020). Library preparation was by the immunoSEQ multiplex PCR assay. The immuneACCESS repertoire file appears here via TCRdb, limited to in-frame rearrangements. These files lack a portion of the clones; in checked studies, under half of the deficit traces to unresolved V genes, and the cause of the others is not known. For this sample the table gives about 320,000 clones, of which about 85% were detected only once. 4.5% to 7% of the sample is taken by the ten largest. Sequencing was carried out using PBMCs or T cells enriched from blood (not recorded which). Source of these receptors: a woman in her 30s who had recovered from COVID-19.

The sample holds one count of this clone. The chain links TRBV27 to TRBJ1-6; D remains ambiguous. The CDR3 contains 15 residues. V was trimmed by 6 bases and J by 6 bases, leaving 15 bases between them. Looked up from germline, CDR1 is MNHEY and CDR2 is SMNVEV (reference sequence). The CDR3 DNA sequence: TGTGCCAGCAGGAAAGGACGGGCGGGTAATTCACCCCTCCACTTT. Encoded protein: CASRKGRAGNSPLHF.

This clone was observed once. V and J are TRBV6-5 and TRBJ1-2, with 8 bases matching TRBD1. With V trimmed by 10 bases and J by 0 bases, 4 bases remained unmatched. Per germline, CDR1 MNHEY and CDR2 SVGAGI. This CDR3 comprises 13 residues. For the CDR3, the DNA is TGTGCCACCCGACAGGGGCCTAACTATGGCTACACCTTC. It yields the protein CATRQGPNYGYTF.

This chain's CDR3 is CASSFARRGLAGSNTGELFF. CDR3 DNA: TGTGCCAGCAGCTTTGCCCGTAGGGGACTAGCGGGTTCGAACACCGGGGAGCTGTTTTTT. The chain uses TRBV7-3 and TRBJ2-2, with TRBD2 identical over 12 bases. The CDR3 is 20 residues long. The germline V gene has CDR1 SGHTA and CDR2 FQGTGA. Unmatched junction bases numbered 11, after V lost 3 bases and J lost 0 bases.

This clone came up once. This chain links TRBV19 with TRBJ1-6; a possible D gene is TRBD1 (6 bases). This CDR3 comprises 13 residues. V lost 3 bases and J lost 9, with 9 bases in between. Germline lookup yields CDR1 LNHDA and CDR2 SQIVND (reference sequence). CDR3 loop: CASSMGQVSPLHF. In DNA, the CDR3 is TGTGCCAGTAGTATGGGACAAGTTTCACCCCTCCACTTT.

V and J are TRBV5-1 and TRBJ1-6; no reliable D call. Deletions cut 2 bases from V and 2 bases from J, with 11 bases between. The CDR3 is 16 amino acids. Germline loops: CDR1 SGHRS, CDR2 YFSETQ. In DNA form, the CDR3 reads TGCGCCAGCAGCTTTGGGGAGATCACCTATAATTCACCCCTCCACTTT. Translated, it gives CASSFGEITYNSPLHF.

The genes are TRBV4-3 and TRBJ1-2; a possible D gene is TRBD1 (6 bases). Deletions cut 2 bases from V and 4 bases from J, with 20 bases between. Germline lookup yields CDR1 LGHNA and CDR2 YSLEER. The CDR3 extends over 17 amino acids. The CDR3 DNA follows: TGCGCCAGCAGCCAACCACCCTCTGGGGGGGGGCCCTATGGCTACACCTTC. Translation gives CASSQPPSGGGPYGYTF.

This clone occurred once. This chain connects TRBV19 to TRBJ2-3; 9 bases fit TRBD1. CDR3 size: 15 residues. With 5 bases clipped from V and 3 bases from J, the junction kept 6 bases outside the gene matches. Germline V gene sequence: CDR1 LNHDA, CDR2 SQIVND (reference sequence). Written as DNA, the CDR3 is TGTGCCAGTAGTCGGGGGGACAGGGAGACAGATACGCAGTATTTT. Translation: CASSRGDRETDTQYF.

The chain links TRBV20-1 to TRBJ1-2; D remains unclear. The CDR3 has 11 amino acids. Germline V lookup: CDR1 DFQATT, CDR2 SNEGSKA (reference sequence). V was cut by 3 bases and J by 7 bases, with 9 bases left in between. The CDR3: CSASQDRGYTF. CDR3 sequence (DNA): TGCAGTGCTAGCCAGGATCGTGGCTACACCTTC.

This sequence joins TRBV5-6 and TRBJ2-2; D may be TRBD1 (6 bases). Germline V lookup: CDR1 SGHDT, CDR2 YYEEEE. V was trimmed by 2 bases and J by 0 bases, leaving 11 bases between them. CDR3 length: 16 amino acids. The CDR3 here is CASSFIGTPNTGELFF. CDR3 bases: TGTGCCAGCAGCTTTATAGGGACACCGAACACCGGGGAGCTGTTTTTT.

This chain connects TRBV9 to TRBJ1-4; D unclear. The germline V gene has CDR1 SGDLS and CDR2 YYNGEE. V lost 2 bases and J lost 8, with 10 bases in between. The CDR3 is made up of 13 amino acids. CDR3 DNA: TGTGCCAGCAGCGTCCGGGGTGGCGAAAAACTGTTTTTT. Translating gives CASSVRGGEKLFF.

The chain has TRBV7-2 and TRBJ2-1; the match to TRBD2 covers 11 bases. This CDR3 has 18 amino acids. Losses at the gene ends were 3 bases for V and 2 bases for J; bases not matched to a gene: 9. Germline-derived CDR1 and CDR2 are SGHTA and FQGNSA. CDR3 sequence reads: CASSLVDSGGAAYNEQFF. The DNA for the CDR3 is TGTGCCAGCAGCTTGGTTGATAGCGGGGGGGCCGCCTACAATGAGCAGTTCTTC.

The chain couples TRBV18 to TRBJ2-5; D is perhaps TRBD1 (5 bases). This CDR3 spans 15 amino acids. V was pared by 0 bases and J by 2 bases, with 10 bases between. The germline V gene has CDR1 KGHSH and CDR2 LQKENI. The CDR3, as DNA: TGTGCCAGCTCACCACCGAGACAGATACAAGAGACCCAGTACTTC. Translating it yields CASSPPRQIQETQYF.

This sequence joins TRBV30 and TRBJ2-7, with D perhaps matching TRBD1 (5 bases). Germline CDR1 is GTSNPN and CDR2 is SVGIG (reference sequence). The CDR3 covers 14 residues. Trimming took 4 bases from V and 4 from J, leaving 17 bases between them. The DNA for the CDR3 is TGTGCCTGGAATAAAGGCGTGGGGCGATACGAGCAGTACTTC. It specifies CAWNKGVGRYEQYF.